The next 30 T cell receptor beta chains were all read from a single sample in a study of blood T cell repertoires in COVID-19. Using immunoSEQ multiplex PCR, the repertoire was profiled, and TCRdb retains in-frame clones only, with some absent. The table includes tens of thousands of clones, around 79% detected once. The specimen was peripheral blood. These receptors came from a man between 60 and 70 years old with active or convalescent COVID-19.

This clone was seen just once. The chain links TRBV7-9 to TRBJ1-2; 9 bases fit TRBD1. The CDR3 consists of 17 residues. J was trimmed by 4 bases and V by 5 bases; bases with no gene match: 14. Germline-derived CDR1 and CDR2 are SEHNR and FQNEAQ (reference sequence). CDR3 nucleotides: TGTGCCAGCAGCCCAAACCACCCGGGACAGGGCGGCTATGGCTACACCTTC. This encodes CASSPNHPGQGGYGYTF.

V and J are TRBV3-1 (or the pseudogene TRBV3-2) and TRBJ2-7; 7 positions match TRBD2. Germline V gives CDR1 LGHDT, CDR2 YNNKEL (reference sequence). CDR3 length: 14 amino acids. Trimming took 0 bases from V and 6 from J; bases not matched to a gene: 5. Here the CDR3 DNA reads TGTGCCAGCAGCCAAGAAGGCAGGGAGGGCGAGCAGTACTTC. Its translation is CASSQEGREGEQYF.

The chain carries TRBV28 and TRBJ2-5, with D possibly being TRBD1 (6 bases). V was trimmed by 11 bases and J by 3 bases, leaving 19 bases between them. The CDR3 totals 14 residues. CDR1 MDHEN and CDR2 SYDVKM come from the germline V gene. In nucleotides, the CDR3 is TGTGCCGGGTCCCGGGATGGGACAAAAGAGACCCAGTACTTC. Amino acids: CAGSRDGTKETQYF. The full variable domain, with the rest looked up from reference TRBV28 and TRBJ2-5, is DVKVTQSSRYLVKRTGEKVFLECVQDMDHENMFWYRQDPGLGLRLIYFSYDVKMKEKGDIPEGYSVSREKKERFSLILESASTNQTSMYLCAGSRDGTKETQYFGPGTRLLVL.

This sequence joins TRBV2 and TRBJ1-4, with a weak D call TRBD1 (5 bases). Germline lookup yields CDR1 SNHLY and CDR2 FYNNEI. This CDR3 is 13 amino acids long. V lost 6 bases to trimming and J lost 2 bases, with 7 bases between them. The CDR3 spells CASSRATNEKLFF. Written as DNA, the CDR3 is TGTGCCAGCAGCAGGGCGACTAATGAAAAACTGTTTTTT.

V usage is TRBV14 and J usage is TRBJ1-2; the D is unclear. Trimming took off 1 base at V and 4 bases at J, with 10 bases between the two ends. CDR3 length: 14 residues. Germline V lookup: CDR1 SGHDN, CDR2 FVKESK. CDR3 nucleotide sequence: TGTGCCAGCAGCCAAGTGACGGGGAGCTATGGCTACACCTTC. As protein: CASSQVTGSYGYTF. The entire variable domain, with the rest obtained from reference TRBV14 and TRBJ1-2, is as follows: EAGVTQFPSHSVIEKGQTVTLRCDPISGHDNLYWYRRVMGKEIKFLLHFVKESKQDESGMPNNRFLAERTGGTYSTLKVQPAELEDSGVYFCASSQVTGSYGYTFGSGTRLTVV.

The V call is TRBV7-2, the J call TRBJ2-1; D might be TRBD2 (6 bases). Germline lookup yields CDR1 SGHTA and CDR2 FQGNSA. The CDR3 sequence is 15 residues long. V was clipped by 5 bases and J by 6 bases, with 17 bases between them. The CDR3 reads CASSAGLYLINEQFF. In DNA, the CDR3 is TGTGCCAGCAGCGCCGGACTATACCTTATCAATGAGCAGTTCTTC.

The chain employs TRBV14 and TRBJ2-1; D gene ambiguous. Trimming took off 4 bases at V and 0 bases at J, with 7 bases between the two ends. Germline V CDR1 and CDR2: SGHDN, FVKESK. The CDR3 extends over 14 amino acids. Here the CDR3 DNA reads TGTGCCAGCAGCCCTACCACCTCCTACAATGAGCAGTTCTTC. Protein sequence: CASSPTTSYNEQFF.

This chain uses TRBV4-2 with TRBJ1-4; 7 bases map to TRBD1. The CDR3 is 15 residues long. Germline CDR1 LGHNA, CDR2 YNFKEQ. J lost 11 bases, V lost 0 bases, and 9 bases had no gene match. The CDR3: CASSQDYRQGKKLFF. Written as DNA, the CDR3 is TGTGCCAGCAGCCAAGATTACCGACAGGGCAAGAAACTGTTTTTT.

The J gene is TRBJ1-2, the V gene TRBV19; TRBD1 aligns across 9 bases. Germline V gene lookup returns CDR1 LNHDA and CDR2 SQIVND (reference sequence). The V gene end was trimmed by 1 base and the J gene end by 3 bases; junction bases not matched to a gene: 3. The CDR3 covers 15 residues. CDR3 nucleotides: TGTGCCAGTAGTATAGGTCGGACAGGGGACTATGGCTACACCTTC. Its translation: CASSIGRTGDYGYTF.

This rearrangement joins TRBV15 to TRBJ1-1; 10 nucleotides agree with TRBD1. Germline loops: CDR1 LNHNV, CDR2 YYDKDF (reference sequence). Losses at the gene ends were 3 bases for V and 4 bases for J; bases not matched to a gene: 5. This CDR3 is built from 15 residues. CDR3 protein: CATSSGDRGGTEAFF. As DNA, the CDR3 is TGTGCCACCAGCAGTGGGGACAGGGGCGGCACTGAAGCTTTCTTT.

The V call is TRBV28, the J call TRBJ2-5, with a possible D match to TRBD1 (6 bases). CDR3 length equals 15 residues. V was cut by 5 bases and J by 2 bases, with 15 bases left in between. The germline gives CDR1 MDHEN, CDR2 SYDVKM. CDR3: CASSTSGTPQETQYF. The DNA of the CDR3 is TGTGCCAGCAGTACGTCCGGGACACCTCAAGAGACCCAGTACTTC. The variable domain in full, completed from reference TRBV28 and TRBJ2-5, reads DVKVTQSSRYLVKRTGEKVFLECVQDMDHENMFWYRQDPGLGLRLIYFSYDVKMKEKGDIPEGYSVSREKKERFSLILESASTNQTSMYLCASSTSGTPQETQYFGPGTRLLVL.

The rearrangement links TRBV11-2 to TRBJ1-4, with no clear D. This CDR3 has 15 residues. Per the germline V gene, CDR1 is SGHAT and CDR2 is FQNNGV. Trimming shortened V by 4 bases and J by 5 bases, and 14 bases separated the two germline ends. CDR3 DNA sequence: TGTGCCAGCAGCTGGAGGAGTGGCGGAAATGAAAAACTGTTTTTT. Residues: CASSWRSGGNEKLFF.

This rearrangement joins TRBV6-5 to TRBJ1-4; weak D call: TRBD1 (5 bases). The germline CDR1 and CDR2 sequences are MNHEY and SVGAGI. The CDR3 consists of 13 residues. The V and J ends lost 0 bases and 10 bases respectively, with 9 bases between them. Here the CDR3 reads CASSYSMTAKLFF. The CDR3, as DNA: TGTGCCAGCAGTTACTCGATGACAGCAAAACTGTTTTTT.

This rearrangement joins TRBV4-2 to TRBJ2-3; D might be TRBD2 (6 bases). V lost 1 base and J 5 bases, leaving 16 bases between the germline ends. CDR1 LGHNA and CDR2 YNFKEQ come from the germline V gene. The CDR3 totals 16 residues. The CDR3 loop is CASSQAPGDSRDTQYF. The CDR3 bases are TGTGCCAGCAGCCAAGCCCCGGGGGATAGTAGAGATACGCAGTATTTT.

The chain's CDR3 is CAIGQIYNSPLHF. The CDR3 nucleotides are TGTGCCATCGGACAGATTTATAATTCACCCCTCCACTTT. The J gene is TRBJ1-6, the V gene TRBV6-6; D possibly corresponds to TRBD1 (6 bases). The CDR3 has 13 amino acids. V lost 10 bases, J lost 4 bases, and 11 bases lay in between. The germline CDR1 and CDR2 sequences are MNHNY and SVGAGI (reference sequence).

The V call is TRBV29-1, the J call TRBJ1-2; 11 nucleotides agree with TRBD1. The CDR3 covers 13 residues. The trim removed 1 base at V and 7 bases at J, leaving 2 bases unmatched. Germline values: CDR1 SQVTM, CDR2 ANQGSEA. CDR3 in DNA: TGCAGCGTTGAAGCGGACAGGGGGCTTGGCTACACCTTC. It yields the protein CSVEADRGLGYTF.

The V call is TRBV2, the J call TRBJ1-5, with 10 nucleotides matching TRBD1. Germline assignment: CDR1 SNHLY and CDR2 FYNNEI. V was clipped by 6 bases and J by 0 bases; unmatched bases: 2. This CDR3 has 15 amino acids. The CDR3 region is CASSWDRGSNQPQHF. The CDR3 DNA follows: TGTGCCAGCAGCTGGGACAGGGGTAGCAATCAGCCCCAGCATTTT.

The chain recombines TRBV7-8 with TRBJ1-6; 7 nucleotides align to TRBD1. Germline CDR1 SGHVS, CDR2 FQNEAQ. The trim removed 2 bases at V and 7 bases at J, leaving 8 bases unmatched. This CDR3 has 16 residues. The CDR3 sequence: CASSLQPQGVNSPLHF. CDR3 nucleotides: TGTGCCAGCAGCTTACAACCCCAGGGGGTAAATTCACCCCTCCACTTT.

The chain joins TRBV18 to TRBJ2-5, with 8 bases lining up with TRBD2. After removal of 1 base from V and 5 bases from J, the junction contained 6 bases not matched to a gene. This CDR3 spans 15 amino acids. The V gene's germline CDR1 is KGHSH and CDR2 LQKENI. The CDR3, as DNA: TGTGCCAGCTCACCACGGTCAGCGGGGGCTGAGACCCAGTACTTC. Translating gives CASSPRSAGAETQYF.

This rearrangement joins TRBV4-3 to TRBJ2-1; 15 nucleotides agree with TRBD2. CDR1 LGHNA and CDR2 YSLEER come from the germline V gene. Germline trimming cut 1 base from V and 9 bases from J; bases unmatched to any gene: 10. The CDR3 sequence is 18 residues long. For the CDR3, the DNA is TGCGCCAGCAGCCAAGCCCCGGGACTAGCGGGGGGAGGGGGTGAGCAGTTCTTC. Translated: CASSQAPGLAGGGGEQFF.

This clone was seen a handful of times. Within the sample, other DNA sequences also encode this same CDR3. The chain recombines TRBV2 with TRBJ1-6; possible D gene TRBD1, 5 bases. CDR1 and CDR2 from the germline V gene are SNHLY and FYNNEI. V was clipped by 0 bases and J by 6 bases, with 6 bases between them. The CDR3 is made up of 14 amino acids. CDR3 loop: CASSEARVNSPLHF. The CDR3 DNA reads TGTGCCAGCAGTGAAGCCAGGGTTAATTCACCCCTCCACTTT.

The chain is built from TRBV5-8 and TRBJ1-1, with D maybe TRBD1 (5 bases). CDR3 length: 15 amino acids. Germline V gene sequence: CDR1 SGHTS, CDR2 YDEGEE. The germline V and J ends were trimmed by 0 bases and 3 bases, with 12 bases remaining between them. The CDR3 DNA reads as TGTGCCAGCAGCTTGGTGGGGGGGACTGACACTGAAGCTTTCTTT. Translated, it gives CASSLVGGTDTEAFF. The entire variable domain, with the rest obtained from reference TRBV5-8 and TRBJ1-1, is as follows: EAGVTQSPTHLIKTRGQQATLRCSPISGHTSVYWYQQALGLGLQFLLWYDEGEERNRGNFPPRFSGRQFPNYSSELNVNALELEDSALYLCASSLVGGTDTEAFFGQGTRLTVV.

V and J are TRBV6-5 and TRBJ1-5, with 8 bases identical to TRBD1. Germline loops: CDR1 MNHEY, CDR2 SVGAGI. The trim removed 10 bases at V and 5 bases at J, leaving 7 bases unmatched. The CDR3 has 13 amino acids. In DNA form, the CDR3 reads TGTGCCACTACCCAGGGGGCCTATCAGCCCCAGCATTTT. Protein sequence: CATTQGAYQPQHF.

The V gene is TRBV6-5, the J gene TRBJ1-1, with D perhaps matching TRBD1 (6 bases). V lost 7 bases and J 2 bases, leaving 14 bases between the germline ends. Germline CDR1 MNHEY, CDR2 SVGAGI. The CDR3 extends over 14 amino acids. The DNA for the CDR3 is TGTGCCAGCACAACAGGGTATGGCAACACTGAAGCTTTCTTT. Protein sequence: CASTTGYGNTEAFF.

This chain joins TRBV4-2 and TRBJ2-1; D is unclear. There are 15 residues in the CDR3. In germline, CDR1 is LGHNA, CDR2 YNFKEQ. Between the trimmed V and J ends, which lost 1 base and 6 bases, there was a span of 13 bases. CDR3 DNA: TGTGCCAGCAGCCAAGGCTCAGGTAATAGCAATGAGCAGTTCTTC. Residues: CASSQGSGNSNEQFF.

This clone was counted between two and nine times. The chain is built from TRBV5-1 and TRBJ1-5; 9 nucleotides match TRBD1. Trimming cost V 4 bases and J 1 base; bases outside gene matches: 3. The germline V gene has CDR1 SGHRS and CDR2 YFSETQ. This CDR3 contains 15 residues. CDR3 protein: CASSPGTGSNQPQHF. CDR3 DNA: TGCGCCAGCAGCCCCGGGACAGGGAGCAATCAGCCCCAGCATTTT.

This chain connects TRBV3-1 (or the pseudogene TRBV3-2) to TRBJ2-2; D gene ambiguous. With 1 base removed from V and 3 bases from J, the gap between germline ends came to 6 bases. Germline V lookup: CDR1 LGHDT, CDR2 YNNKEL (reference sequence). The CDR3 is 14 amino acids. CDR3 nucleotides: TGTGCCAGCAGCCAAGTTCGGGACACCGGGGAGCTGTTTTTT. Translating it yields CASSQVRDTGELFF.

The chain is built from TRBV11-2 and TRBJ2-1, with D uncertain. V gave up 5 bases and J gave up 8 bases, with 7 bases separating them. Germline V gene lookup returns CDR1 SGHAT and CDR2 FQNNGV. The CDR3 consists of 11 residues. The CDR3 here is CASSHRYEQFF. The CDR3 DNA reads as TGTGCCAGCAGCCATAGATATGAGCAGTTCTTC.

This chain links TRBV9 with TRBJ1-1, with 8 bases identical to TRBD1. The CDR3 extends over 12 amino acids. Germline-derived CDR1 and CDR2 are SGDLS and YYNGEE. The V gene end was trimmed by 2 bases and the J gene end by 9 bases; junction bases not matched to a gene: 3. DNA for the CDR3: TGTGCCAGCAGCGTTACAGGGGGGAAAGCTTTCTTT. As protein: CASSVTGGKAFF. Full variable domain (outside the CDR3, taken from reference TRBV9 and TRBJ1-1): DSGVTQTPKHLITATGQRVTLRCSPRSGDLSVYWYQQSLDQGLQFLIQYYNGEERAKGNILERFSAQQFPDLHSELNLSSLELGDSALYFCASSVTGGKAFFGQGTRLTVV.

V is TRBV7-8 and J is TRBJ2-3, with 12 bases lining up with TRBD2. Trimming removed 5 bases from V and 0 bases from J; junction bases left unmatched: 15. CDR1 and CDR2 from the germline V gene are SGHVS and FQNEAQ. The CDR3 sequence is 20 residues long. CDR3 sequence: CASSTFQGASGGDSTDTQYF. The CDR3 region has the DNA TGTGCCAGCAGCACCTTCCAAGGGGCTAGCGGGGGGGATAGCACAGATACGCAGTATTTT. The full variable domain, rest sourced from reference TRBV7-8 and TRBJ2-3, is GAGVSQSPRYKVAKRGQDVALRCDPISGHVSLFWYQQALGQGPEFLTYFQNEAQLDKSGLPSDRFFAERPEGSVSTLKIQRTQQEDSAVYLCASSTFQGASGGDSTDTQYFGPGTRLTVL.